This is a list of T cell receptor beta chains from one sample in a study of identical twins. TCRdb reprocessed the 5' RACE reads with MiXCR, giving one entry per CDR3 protein. The table includes roughly 1,500,000 distinct CDR3 sequences, about 32% detected once. Material: cord blood. The receptors shown here come from a newborn girl in good health. Each CDR3 is given with its conserved first and last residue. The D gene is left open where the match is weak. Clone sizes are given selectively: once, few, many, or a class where the clone is expanded.

v_gene	d_gene	abundance	j_gene	len	CDR3aa	CDR3nt
TRBV4-2	NA	NA	TRBJ1-5	14	CASSQEPGYQPQHF	TGTGCCAGCAGCCAAGAACCAGGATATCAGCCCCAGCATTTT
TRBV3-1	TRBD2	few	TRBJ2-3	19	CASSPKPGSGRLVTDTQYF	TGTGCCAGCAGCCCTAAACCAGGTAGCGGGAGGCTCGTCACAGATACGCAGTATTTT
TRBV5-1	NA	NA	TRBJ2-3	14	CASSLASFTDTQYF	TGCGCCAGCAGCTTGGCGAGTTTCACAGATACGCAGTATTTT
TRBV20-1	TRBD2	few	TRBJ2-1	15	CSATTSGRANNEQFF	TGCAGTGCAACGACTAGCGGGAGGGCCAACAATGAGCAGTTCTTC
TRBV9	NA	NA	TRBJ1-2	11	CASSPHHGYTF	TGTGCCAGCAGCCCCCACCATGGCTACACCTTC
TRBV5-1	TRBD2	few	TRBJ2-1	15	CASSPLTSGRVMQFF	TGCGCCAGCAGCCCCTTGACTAGCGGGAGGGTGATGCAGTTCTTC
TRBV28	NA	few	TRBJ2-7	15	CASRTLGERAYEQYF	TGTGCCAGCAGGACCCTGGGGGAAAGGGCCTACGAGCAGTACTTC
TRBV27	NA	NA	TRBJ2-4	15	CASSIDTLAKNIQYF	TGTGCCAGCAGTATAGACACCTTAGCCAAAAACATTCAGTACTTC
TRBV4-1	NA	few	TRBJ2-1	14	CASSQVPQDHEQFF	TGCGCCAGCAGCCAAGTCCCCCAGGACCATGAGCAGTTCTTC
TRBV28	TRBD1	few	TRBJ2-2	13	CASSPRGRGELFF	TGTGCCAGCAGCCCCAGGGGGAGAGGGGAGCTGTTTTTT
TRBV28	NA	few	TRBJ1-2	12	CASSSSHYGYTF	TGTGCCAGCAGCTCCAGCCACTATGGCTACACCTTC
TRBV21-1	NA	few	TRBJ2-7	18	CASTKLLERGTLAYEQYF	TGTGCCAGCACCAAATTACTCGAACGGGGAACTTTGGCCTACGAGCAGTACTTC
TRBV25-1	NA	few	TRBJ1-1	12	CASGLGPTEAFF	TGTGCCAGCGGGCTTGGTCCTACTGAAGCTTTCTTT
TRBV11-2	TRBD2	NA	TRBJ2-7	17	CASSEGGLAGGLYEQYF	TGTGCCAGCAGCGAAGGAGGGTTAGCGGGGGGCCTCTACGAGCAGTACTTC
TRBV29-1	TRBD1	NA	TRBJ1-1	13	CGANRGRDTEAFF	TGCGGCGCAAACAGGGGCCGGGACACTGAAGCTTTCTTT
TRBV29-1	NA	NA	TRBJ2-3	13	CSVLHGGLDTQYF	TGCAGCGTTCTGCATGGGGGGTTAGATACGCAGTATTTT
TRBV2	NA	few	TRBJ1-2	13	CASMGRNLHGYTF	TGTGCCAGCATGGGTCGAAATCTCCATGGCTACACCTTC
TRBV12-5	TRBD2	few	TRBJ2-2	16	CASGLVTSGNYGELFF	TGTGCTAGTGGTTTAGTCACTAGCGGGAATTACGGGGAGCTGTTTTTT